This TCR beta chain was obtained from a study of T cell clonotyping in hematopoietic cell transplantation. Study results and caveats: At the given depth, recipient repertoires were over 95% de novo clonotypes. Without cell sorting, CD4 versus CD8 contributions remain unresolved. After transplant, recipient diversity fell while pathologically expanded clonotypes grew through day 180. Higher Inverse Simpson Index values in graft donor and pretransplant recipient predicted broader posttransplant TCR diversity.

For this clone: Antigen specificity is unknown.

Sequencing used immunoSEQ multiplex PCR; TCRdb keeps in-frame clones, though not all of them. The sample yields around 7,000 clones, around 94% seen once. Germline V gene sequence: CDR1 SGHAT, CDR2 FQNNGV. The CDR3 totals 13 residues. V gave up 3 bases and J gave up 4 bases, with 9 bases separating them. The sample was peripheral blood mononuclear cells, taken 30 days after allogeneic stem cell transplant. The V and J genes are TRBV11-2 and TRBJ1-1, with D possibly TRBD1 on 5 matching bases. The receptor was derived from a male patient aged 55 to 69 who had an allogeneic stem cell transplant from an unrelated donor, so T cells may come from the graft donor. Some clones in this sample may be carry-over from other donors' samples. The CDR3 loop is CASSFGQGTEAFF. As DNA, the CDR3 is TGTGCCAGCAGCTTCGGTCAGGGCACTGAAGCTTTCTTT.